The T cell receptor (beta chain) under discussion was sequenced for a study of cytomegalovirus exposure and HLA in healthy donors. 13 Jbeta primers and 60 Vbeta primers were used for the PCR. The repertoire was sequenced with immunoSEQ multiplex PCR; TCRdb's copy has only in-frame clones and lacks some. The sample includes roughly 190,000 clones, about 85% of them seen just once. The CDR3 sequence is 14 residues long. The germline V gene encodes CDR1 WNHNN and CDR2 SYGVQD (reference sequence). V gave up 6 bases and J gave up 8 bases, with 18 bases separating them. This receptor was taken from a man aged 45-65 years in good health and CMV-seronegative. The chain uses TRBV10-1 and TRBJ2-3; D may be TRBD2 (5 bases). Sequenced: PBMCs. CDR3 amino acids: CASSPAIPGSTQYF. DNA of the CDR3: TGCGCCAGCAGCCCCGCCATCCCGGGGAGTACGCAGTATTTT.